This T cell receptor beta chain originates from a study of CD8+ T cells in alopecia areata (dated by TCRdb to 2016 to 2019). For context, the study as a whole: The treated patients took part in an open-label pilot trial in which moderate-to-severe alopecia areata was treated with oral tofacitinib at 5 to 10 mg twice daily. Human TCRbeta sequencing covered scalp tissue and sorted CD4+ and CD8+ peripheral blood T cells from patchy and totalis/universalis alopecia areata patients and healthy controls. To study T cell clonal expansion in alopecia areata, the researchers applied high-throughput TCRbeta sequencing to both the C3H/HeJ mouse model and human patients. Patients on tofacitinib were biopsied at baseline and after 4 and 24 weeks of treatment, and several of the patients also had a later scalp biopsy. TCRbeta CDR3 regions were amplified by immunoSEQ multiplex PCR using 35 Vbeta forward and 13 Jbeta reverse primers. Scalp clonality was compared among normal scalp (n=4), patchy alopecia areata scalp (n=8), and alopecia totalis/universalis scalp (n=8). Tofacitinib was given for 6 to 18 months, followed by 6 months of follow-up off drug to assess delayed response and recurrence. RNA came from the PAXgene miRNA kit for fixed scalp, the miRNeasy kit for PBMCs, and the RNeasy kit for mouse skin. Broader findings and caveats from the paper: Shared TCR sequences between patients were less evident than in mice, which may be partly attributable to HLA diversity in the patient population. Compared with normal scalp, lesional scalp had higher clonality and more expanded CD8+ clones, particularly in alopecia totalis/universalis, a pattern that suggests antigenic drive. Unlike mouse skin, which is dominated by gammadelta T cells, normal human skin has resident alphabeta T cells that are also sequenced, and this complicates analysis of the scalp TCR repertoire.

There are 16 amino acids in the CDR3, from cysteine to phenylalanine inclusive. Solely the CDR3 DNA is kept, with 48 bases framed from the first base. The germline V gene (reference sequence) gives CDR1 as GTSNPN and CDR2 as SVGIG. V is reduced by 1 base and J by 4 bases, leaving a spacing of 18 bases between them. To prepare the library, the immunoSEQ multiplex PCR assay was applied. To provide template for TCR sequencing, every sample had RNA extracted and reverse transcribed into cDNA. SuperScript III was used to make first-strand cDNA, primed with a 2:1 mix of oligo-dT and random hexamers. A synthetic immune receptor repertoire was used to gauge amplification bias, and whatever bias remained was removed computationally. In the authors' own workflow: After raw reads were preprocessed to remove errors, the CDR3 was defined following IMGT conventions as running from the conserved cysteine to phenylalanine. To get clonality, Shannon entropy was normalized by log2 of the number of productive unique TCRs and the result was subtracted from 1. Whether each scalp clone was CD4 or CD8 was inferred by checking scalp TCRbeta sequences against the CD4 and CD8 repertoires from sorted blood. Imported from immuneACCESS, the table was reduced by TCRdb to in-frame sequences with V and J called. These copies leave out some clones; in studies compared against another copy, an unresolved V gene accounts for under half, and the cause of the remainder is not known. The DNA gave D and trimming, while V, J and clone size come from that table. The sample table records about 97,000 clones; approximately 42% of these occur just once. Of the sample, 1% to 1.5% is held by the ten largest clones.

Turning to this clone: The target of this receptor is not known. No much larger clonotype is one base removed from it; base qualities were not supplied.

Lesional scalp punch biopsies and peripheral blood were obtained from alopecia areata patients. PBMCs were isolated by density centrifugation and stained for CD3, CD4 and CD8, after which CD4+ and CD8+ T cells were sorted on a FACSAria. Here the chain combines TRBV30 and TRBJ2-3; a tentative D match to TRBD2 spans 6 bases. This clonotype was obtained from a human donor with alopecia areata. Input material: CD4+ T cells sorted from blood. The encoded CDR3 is CAWSAPTRFKSDTQYF. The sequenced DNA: TGTGCCTGGAGTGCCCCGACTAGATTTAAATCAGATACGCAGTATTTT.